Listed below are T cell receptor beta chains from one sample, sequenced in a study of shared clonotypes between healthy human individuals. The protocol was immunoSEQ multiplex PCR, while the TCRdb copy is restricted to in-frame clones and leaves out a portion. The table has some 740,000 clones, approximately 92% seen once. Sequenced sample: naive CD8+ T cells sorted from blood. The receptors here all came from a man younger than 40 in good health. Both conserved end residues are part of each CDR3. The D gene is left open where the match is weak. A row's size may be missing; if present it is once, few, many or a size class.

V	size	J	D	DNA	CDR3
TRBV12-5	NA	TRBJ1-1	NA	TGTGCTAGTGGTTTTGGACGGTTGGACAGTGAAGCTTTCTTT	CASGFGRLDSEAFF
TRBV19	once	TRBJ2-7	NA	TGTGCCAGTAGCCTAACTAGAATCCACGAGCAGTACTTC	CASSLTRIHEQYF
TRBV5-5	NA	TRBJ1-5	NA	TGTGCCAGCAGCCTTAGCAATCAGCCCCAGCATTTT	CASSLSNQPQHF
TRBV9	NA	TRBJ2-7	NA	TGTGCCAGCAGCGTAGGGAACAGTCTACAAGACGAGCAGTACTTC	CASSVGNSLQDEQYF
TRBV30	NA	TRBJ1-5	NA	TGTGCCTGGAGTGTGGGGGTGGGGTCGGGTCAGCCCCAGCATTTT	CAWSVGVGSGQPQHF
TRBV4-1	NA	TRBJ2-6	NA	TGCGCCAGCAGCCAAGAATGGCGTTCTGGGGCCAACGTCCTGACTTTC	CASSQEWRSGANVLTF
TRBV11-2	NA	TRBJ2-5	TRBD2	TGTGCCAGCAGCTCTCCTATAGCGGGAGGTGAGGAGACCCAGTACTTC	CASSSPIAGGEETQYF
TRBV6-5	NA	TRBJ1-2	NA	TGTGCCAGCAGTTACTCGGCCAGCTATGGCTACACCTTC	CASSYSASYGYTF
TRBV7-9	NA	TRBJ2-6	NA	TGTGCCAGCAGCCGTCCCGGGGCTGGGGCCAACGTCCTGACTTTC	CASSRPGAGANVLTF
TRBV10-3	NA	TRBJ2-1	TRBD2	TGTGCCACCACTAGCGGCGGCTCCTACAATGAGCAGTTCTTC	CATTSGGSYNEQFF
TRBV7-9	NA	TRBJ2-7	NA	TGTGCCAGCAGCCGGGACTCGGCCTACGAGCAGTACTTC	CASSRDSAYEQYF
TRBV5-5	NA	TRBJ2-6	NA	TGTGCCAGCAGCTTCAGGGAGGATTCCGGGGCCAACGTCCTGACTTTC	CASSFREDSGANVLTF
TRBV11-2	NA	TRBJ2-7	TRBD1	TGTGCCAGCAGCCCGAGGACAGGGTTCTCCTACGAGCAGTACTTC	CASSPRTGFSYEQYF
TRBV11-2	NA	TRBJ2-1	NA	TGTGCCAGCAGCTTAGGTCCTGGCGATGAGCAGTTCTTC	CASSLGPGDEQFF
TRBV10-3	NA	TRBJ2-1	TRBD2	TGTGCCATCAGAGGACTAGCGGGAGATGGAAGCAATGAGCAGTTCTTC	CAIRGLAGDGSNEQFF
TRBV9	NA	TRBJ2-5	NA	TGTGCCAGCAGCGTAGAAGGGGGAAGGGAGACCCAGTACTTC	CASSVEGGRETQYF
TRBV29-1	once	TRBJ2-1	NA	TGCAGCGCCCCTCCTCCGGATCAGCCTTACAATGAGCAGTTCTTC	CSAPPPDQPYNEQFF
TRBV27	NA	TRBJ2-7	TRBD1	TGTGCCAGCAGTCTACTCCACCCAGACAGGGGGCATCACGAGCAGTACTTC	CASSLLHPDRGHHEQYF
TRBV7-3	NA	TRBJ2-5	TRBD1	TGTGCCAGCAGTTGGACAGGGGGGGAGACCCAGTACTTC	CASSWTGGETQYF
TRBV7-2	NA	TRBJ2-7	NA	TGTGCCAGCAGCCCAGGGGGGAGCTCCTACGAGCAGTACTTC	CASSPGGSSYEQYF
TRBV7-4	NA	TRBJ1-1	TRBD1	TGTGCCAGCAGCTTACGACAGGGAGTCATTCCGAACACTGAAGCTTTCTTT	CASSLRQGVIPNTEAFF
TRBV5-1	NA	TRBJ2-5	TRBD2	TGCGCCAGCAGTTTTGAGGTAGCGGGAGTACTAGGAAAAGAGACCCAGTACTTC	CASSFEVAGVLGKETQYF
TRBV4-1	NA	TRBJ2-7	NA	TGCGCCAGCAGCCAAGTAGGCGCCGGATCCTACGAGCAGTACTTC	CASSQVGAGSYEQYF
TRBV4-3	NA	TRBJ2-2	NA	TGCGCCAGCAGCCAAGATGACCCCGCGAACACCGGGGAGCTGTTTTTT	CASSQDDPANTGELFF
TRBV4-1	NA	TRBJ2-1	TRBD2	TGCGCCAGCAGCCAAGTTATTAGCGGGGGTGGCAATGAGCAGTTCTTC	CASSQVISGGGNEQFF
TRBV14	NA	TRBJ2-4	TRBD2	TGTGCCAGCAGCCCGGGACTAGCGGGAGTAGCCAAAAACATTCAGTACTTC	CASSPGLAGVAKNIQYF
TRBV5-1	NA	TRBJ2-1	TRBD2	TGCGCCAGCAGCTTGGCGAGCGGGAGCAATGAGCAGTTCTTC	CASSLASGSNEQFF
TRBV9	once	TRBJ1-3	NA	TGTGCCAGCAGCGTAGGGCCCGGAAACACCATATATTTT	CASSVGPGNTIYF
TRBV15	NA	TRBJ2-5	NA	TGTGCCACCAGCCCCTCCAGACCCCAAGAGACCCAGTACTTC	CATSPSRPQETQYF
TRBV27	NA	TRBJ2-7	NA	TGTGCCAGCAGTCTCGATTCAAGGCCTTACGAGCAGTACTTC	CASSLDSRPYEQYF
TRBV6-6	NA	TRBJ1-5	TRBD1	TGTGCCAGCGCAGGACAGGCGATATTTAGCAATCAGCCCCAGCATTTT	CASAGQAIFSNQPQHF
TRBV28	NA	TRBJ2-6	TRBD1	TGTGCCAGCAGTTTATGGACGGGACAGATAATGTCTGGGGCCAACGTCCTGACTTTC	CASSLWTGQIMSGANVLTF
TRBV11-3	NA	TRBJ2-1	NA	TGTGCCAGCAGCTTAGATCGTTGGAGGGCCTCCTACAATGAGCAGTTCTTC	CASSLDRWRASYNEQFF
TRBV5-1	NA	TRBJ2-3	TRBD1	TGCGCCAGCAGCCCCGGGACAGGGGGCATGAGCACAGATACGCAGTATTTT	CASSPGTGGMSTDTQYF
TRBV7-2	NA	TRBJ1-1	NA	TGTGCCAGCAGCTTCTATGCGAACATGAACACTGAAGCTTTCTTT	CASSFYANMNTEAFF
TRBV6-1	NA	TRBJ2-1	NA	TGTGCCAGCAGTGGTCCCCCCTACTCCTACAATGAGCAGTTCTTC	CASSGPPYSYNEQFF
TRBV6-5	NA	TRBJ2-1	NA	TGTGCCAGCAGTTACTCGAGCCCGGAGGATGAGCAGTTCTTC	CASSYSSPEDEQFF
TRBV7-3	NA	TRBJ2-1	NA	TGTGCCAGCAGCTTATCGGGCGGAAACTACAATGAGCAGTTCTTC	CASSLSGGNYNEQFF
TRBV2	NA	TRBJ2-5	NA	TGTGCCAGCAGGGGCCGAAGAGAGACCCAGTACTTC	CASRGRRETQYF
TRBV6-6	NA	TRBJ2-1	TRBD2	TGTGCCAGCAGTTACACTATAGCGGGAGTAAGCAATGAGCAGTTCTTC	CASSYTIAGVSNEQFF
TRBV10-3	NA	TRBJ2-1	TRBD2	TGTGCCACGGGAGGGACGAACTACAATGAGCAGTTCTTC	CATGGTNYNEQFF